This T cell receptor beta chain comes out of a study of T cell responses to AZD1222 COVID-19 vaccine. Points from the study as a whole: Regions left unmutated in variants are reportedly the target of nearly half of spike-specific TCRs. Only a handful of AZD1222 recipients, more than five in all, had baseline seropositivity. The donors showed a predominance of white British ancestry and of females, with possible underestimation of clonal diversity. The span of vaccine-associated CD4 TCRs extended across spike, with dominance at 160-218 and 743-854.

About this clone: What it binds is not known.

Germline lookup yields CDR1 SGDLS and CDR2 YYNGEE. The CDR3 extends over 13 amino acids. Trimming took 5 bases from V and 2 from J, leaving 8 bases between them. The method was immunoSEQ multiplex PCR; TCRdb's version includes in-frame clones alone and lacks a portion of them. The repertoire holds about 82,000 clones, with approximately 90% as singletons. The chain is built from TRBV9 and TRBJ1-5; unclear D gene. The sequence came from an adult in good health. The sample was peripheral blood, taken on day 0 of AZD1222 vaccination. The CDR3 spells CASSLWGNQPQHF. CDR3 nucleotides: TGTGCCAGCAGTTTGTGGGGCAATCAGCCCCAGCATTTT.